The rows below give T cell receptor beta chains drawn from one sample of a study of blood T cell repertoires in COVID-19. Clones were read by immunoSEQ multiplex PCR, and TCRdb kept only the in-frame ones, dropping some. Of about 190,000 clones listed, about nine tenths are singletons. Input material: peripheral blood. All receptors derive from a man between 65 and 79 years old with active or convalescent COVID-19. Each CDR3 is given with its conserved first and last residue. The D gene is left open where the match is weak. Some rows mark clone size as missing; the rest say once, few, many or name a class of expanded clone.

abundance	d_gene	j_gene	v_gene	CDR3aa	CDR3nt
once	NA	TRBJ1-1	TRBV7-8	CASSLLQGKNTEAFF	TGTGCCAGCAGCTTATTGCAGGGTAAGAACACTGAAGCTTTCTTT
NA	NA	TRBJ1-5	TRBV19	CASRLGGPSNQPQHF	TGTGCCAGTAGATTGGGGGGGCCGAGCAATCAGCCCCAGCATTTT
NA	NA	TRBJ2-5	TRBV2	CASSTIRGETQYF	TGTGCCAGCAGTACTATCCGGGGAGAGACCCAGTACTTC
NA	TRBD1	TRBJ1-2	TRBV28	CASRGTGGIANYGYTF	TGTGCCAGCCGGGGGACAGGGGGCATAGCTAACTATGGCTACACCTTC
NA	NA	TRBJ1-2	TRBV6-2/TRBV6-3	CASSYRGYGYTF	TGTGCCAGCAGTTACAGAGGGTATGGCTACACCTTC
NA	TRBD1	TRBJ2-2	TRBV5-1	CASTWAGGNTGELFF	TGCGCCAGCACCTGGGCAGGGGGGAACACCGGGGAGCTGTTTTTT
NA	NA	TRBJ2-5	TRBV7-7	CASSSIRAGQETQYF	TGTGCCAGCAGCTCCATCCGTGCCGGGCAAGAGACCCAGTACTTC
few	TRBD1	TRBJ1-6	TRBV30	CAWSVPGDRDSPLHF	TGTGCCTGGAGTGTACCTGGGGACAGAGATTCACCCCTCCACTTT
NA	TRBD1	TRBJ1-6	TRBV19	CASGRTGSNSPLHF	TGTGCCAGCGGCAGGACAGGGAGTAATTCACCCCTCCACTTT
NA	TRBD1	TRBJ2-1	TRBV5-4	CASSWDRGYNEQFF	TGTGCCAGCAGCTGGGACAGGGGGTACAATGAGCAGTTCTTC
NA	NA	TRBJ2-7	TRBV6-2/TRBV6-3	CASSSLARGGEQYF	TGTGCCAGCAGTTCCCTCGCTAGAGGTGGGGAGCAGTACTTC
NA	TRBD1	TRBJ1-4	TRBV5-3	CARSLDRGHEKLFF	TGTGCCAGAAGCTTGGACAGGGGTCATGAAAAACTGTTTTTT
few	NA	TRBJ2-3	TRBV18	CASSPIQGSTDTQYF	TGTGCCAGCTCACCTATCCAGGGTTCGACAGATACGCAGTATTTT
NA	NA	TRBJ2-5	TRBV28	CASSPILTDRETQYF	TGTGCCAGCAGTCCCATCCTGACAGATAGGGAGACCCAGTACTTC
NA	NA	TRBJ1-1	TRBV28	CASSSVRRGWDTEAFF	TGTGCCAGCAGTTCGGTGCGGCGGGGTTGGGACACTGAAGCTTTCTTT
NA	NA	TRBJ1-5	TRBV19	CASSIGGSSQPQHF	TGTGCCAGTAGTATAGGAGGATCGAGTCAGCCCCAGCATTTT
NA	TRBD1	TRBJ1-3	TRBV28	CASSLPQGSAGNTIYF	TGTGCCAGCAGTTTACCACAGGGGTCTGCTGGAAACACCATATATTTT
NA	TRBD1	TRBJ2-7	TRBV7-6	CASSALGDRGTGEQYF	TGTGCCAGCAGCGCATTGGGGGACAGGGGCACAGGCGAGCAGTACTTC
NA	NA	TRBJ2-1	TRBV11-2	CASSLTDSSYNEQFF	TGTGCCAGCAGCTTGACAGATAGCTCCTACAATGAGCAGTTCTTC
NA	NA	TRBJ1-1	TRBV19	CASSRSLGTGPTEAFF	TGTGCCAGTAGTAGGTCACTAGGAACAGGGCCAACCGAAGCTTTCTTT
NA	NA	TRBJ2-5	TRBV10-3	CAIRGGGGGSEETQYF	TGTGCCATCAGAGGAGGAGGGGGCGGATCGGAGGAGACCCAGTACTTC
NA	NA	TRBJ2-7	TRBV2	CASSAGEQYF	TGTGCCAGCAGTGCGGGCGAGCAGTACTTC
NA	TRBD1	TRBJ1-1	TRBV9	CASSPWTGGVTEAFF	TGTGCCAGCAGCCCCTGGACAGGCGGTGTCACTGAAGCTTTCTTT
NA	TRBD1	TRBJ1-2	TRBV2	CASRGLQGARGYTF	TGTGCCAGCAGAGGGCTACAGGGGGCGCGTGGCTACACCTTC
NA	NA	TRBJ2-5	TRBV6-5	CASSPQTGSWETQYF	TGTGCCAGCAGTCCGCAAACAGGGTCATGGGAGACCCAGTACTTC
once	TRBD2	TRBJ2-2	TRBV12-3/TRBV12-4	CATGTTPTGELFF	TGTGCCACCGGGACTACCCCCACCGGGGAGCTGTTTTTT
NA	NA	TRBJ1-2	TRBV28	CASSLLAGNPYGYTF	TGTGCCAGCAGTTTATTGGCAGGGAACCCCTATGGCTACACCTTC
NA	TRBD1	TRBJ1-5	TRBV7-2	CASSLTGGGDQPQHF	TGTGCCAGCAGCCTTACAGGGGGCGGGGATCAGCCCCAGCATTTT
once	NA	TRBJ1-5	TRBV16	CASSHQLGAGQPQHF	TGTGCCAGCAGCCATCAATTAGGTGCAGGGCAGCCCCAGCATTTT
NA	NA	TRBJ1-6	TRBV27	CASSFGGNSPLHF	TGTGCCAGCAGTTTCGGCGGTAATTCACCCCTCCACTTT
NA	NA	TRBJ2-1	TRBV9	CASSATGNPNEQFF	TGTGCCAGCAGCGCAACCGGGAACCCCAATGAGCAGTTCTTC
NA	TRBD2	TRBJ2-1	TRBV6-1	CASSEGVAGLPPPYNEQFF	TGTGCCAGCAGTGAAGGCGTAGCGGGTCTACCCCCGCCTTACAATGAGCAGTTCTTC
NA	TRBD2	TRBJ2-1	TRBV10-3	CAISEPGLADYNEQFF	TGTGCCATCAGTGAGCCGGGACTAGCGGACTACAATGAGCAGTTCTTC
NA	TRBD2	TRBJ2-3	TRBV9	CASSPGLAGGTSTDTQYF	TGTGCCAGCAGCCCAGGACTAGCGGGAGGGACTAGCACAGATACGCAGTATTTT
NA	TRBD2	TRBJ2-1	TRBV9	CASTREAYNEQFF	TGTGCCAGCACACGGGAGGCCTACAATGAGCAGTTCTTC
NA	TRBD2	TRBJ2-1	TRBV3-1/TRBV3-2	CASRQEVAGYNEQFF	TGTGCCAGCAGGCAGGAGGTAGCGGGGTACAATGAGCAGTTCTTC
NA	TRBD1	TRBJ1-5	TRBV2	CASRNDRGGNQPQHF	TGTGCCAGCAGAAACGACAGGGGAGGCAATCAGCCCCAGCATTTT